This passage covers 2 T cell receptor beta chains from one sample sequenced in a study of shared clonotypes between healthy human individuals. The method was immunoSEQ multiplex PCR; TCRdb's version includes in-frame clones alone and lacks a portion of them. Found here are roughly 2.2 million clones, just over 90% of them singletons; the top ten hold roughly 0.36%. Sequenced: naive CD4+ T cells from PBMCs. Subset described: CD45RA+ positively selected. The origin of the receptors is a man aged 18-30 years in good health. Some clones in this sample may be carry-over from other donors' samples.

The genes are TRBV5-1 and TRBJ2-1; D gene ambiguous. CDR1 and CDR2 from the germline V gene are SGHRS and YFSETQ. This CDR3 spans 14 amino acids. V shed 2 bases and J shed 8 bases, with 14 bases lying between them. The CDR3 sequence: CASSFSFRGDEQFF. CDR3 DNA: TGCGCCAGCAGCTTCTCCTTCCGTGGTGATGAGCAGTTCTTC.

This clone was seen more than once but under ten times. Relative to the germline gene, one junction end is altered; a read error may explain this. This rearrangement joins TRBV2 to TRBJ1-1, with D perhaps matching TRBD1 (5 bases). This CDR3 is 12 amino acids long. CDR1 is SNHLY, CDR2 FYNNEI, per germline. CDR3 protein: CASNEGRFEAFF. CDR3 sequence (DNA): TGTGCTAGCAATGAGGGACGTTTTGAAGCTTTCTTT.